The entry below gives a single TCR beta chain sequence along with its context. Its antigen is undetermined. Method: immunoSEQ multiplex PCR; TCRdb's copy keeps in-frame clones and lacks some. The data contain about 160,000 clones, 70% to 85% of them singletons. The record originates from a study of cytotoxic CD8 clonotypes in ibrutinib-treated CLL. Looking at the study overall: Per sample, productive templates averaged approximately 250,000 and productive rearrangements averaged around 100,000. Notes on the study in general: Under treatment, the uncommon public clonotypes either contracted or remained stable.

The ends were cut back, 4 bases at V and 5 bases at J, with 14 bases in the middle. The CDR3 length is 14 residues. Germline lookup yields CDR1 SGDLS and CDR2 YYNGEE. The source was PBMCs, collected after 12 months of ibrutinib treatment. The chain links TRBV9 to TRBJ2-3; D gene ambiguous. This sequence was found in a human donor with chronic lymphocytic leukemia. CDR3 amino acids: CASSPQLRLDTQYF. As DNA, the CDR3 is TGTGCCAGCAGCCCTCAGTTGCGTTTAGATACGCAGTATTTT.